This TCR beta chain was sequenced during a study of blood T cell repertoires in COVID-19. About the study: The United States, Italy and Spain were the sources of the acute and convalescent COVID-19 samples. T cells, B-cell-depleted T cells, or PBMCs supplied cDNA or gDNA.

Original processing methods: From reference gene primer amplification, estimates of nucleated cell counts were derived. Assay: immunoSEQ multiplex PCR; the TCRdb copy retains only in-frame clones and omits some. That table gives V, J and clone size, and the DNA gave D and trimming. The sample lists some 67,000 clones, roughly three quarters occurring once. Deletions cut 3 bases from V and 0 bases from J, with 10 bases between. This CDR3 contains 15 residues. In germline, CDR1 is SEHNR, CDR2 FQNEAQ (reference sequence). This clonotype originated in a woman aged 60 to 75 with acute or convalescent COVID-19. The chain carries TRBV7-9 and TRBJ2-3; a possible D gene is TRBD2 (6 bases). Sequencing was carried out using peripheral blood. The DNA for the CDR3 is TGTGCCAGCAGCTTTAGCGGCTCTAGCACAGATACGCAGTATTTT. Its translation: CASSFSGSSTDTQYF.